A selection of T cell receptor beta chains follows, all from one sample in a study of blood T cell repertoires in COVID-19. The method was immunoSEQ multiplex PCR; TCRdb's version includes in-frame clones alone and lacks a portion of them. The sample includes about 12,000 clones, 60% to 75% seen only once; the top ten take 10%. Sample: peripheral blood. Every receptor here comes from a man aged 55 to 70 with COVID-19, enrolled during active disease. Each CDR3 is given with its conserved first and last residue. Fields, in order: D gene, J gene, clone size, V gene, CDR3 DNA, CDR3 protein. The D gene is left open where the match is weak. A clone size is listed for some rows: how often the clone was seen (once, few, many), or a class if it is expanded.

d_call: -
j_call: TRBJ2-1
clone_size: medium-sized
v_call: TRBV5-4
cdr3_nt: TGTGCCAGCAGCTTGGACAGCTACAATGAGCAGTTCTTC
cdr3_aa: CASSLDSYNEQFF

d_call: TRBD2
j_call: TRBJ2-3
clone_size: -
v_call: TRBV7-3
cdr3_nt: TGTGCCAGCAGCTTAGGGCTAGCGGGAGCAGATACGCAGTATTTT
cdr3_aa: CASSLGLAGADTQYF

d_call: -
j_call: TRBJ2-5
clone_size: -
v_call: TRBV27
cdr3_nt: TGTGCCAGCAGCTCCCGAGCTTGGGAGACCCAGTACTTC
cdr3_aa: CASSSRAWETQYF

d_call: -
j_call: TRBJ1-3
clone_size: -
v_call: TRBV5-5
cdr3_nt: TGTGCCAGCAGCTTGCAGTCAGCGGGAAGCACCATATATTTT
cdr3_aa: CASSLQSAGSTIYF

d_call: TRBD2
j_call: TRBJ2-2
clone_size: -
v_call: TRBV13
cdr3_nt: TGTGCCAGCAGCTCCCCCCCGAGACTAGCGGGAGCGGATACCGGGGAGCTGTTTTTT
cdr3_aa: CASSSPPRLAGADTGELFF

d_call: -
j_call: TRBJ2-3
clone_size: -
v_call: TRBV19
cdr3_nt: TGTGCCAGTACGCGTATTGGGGCAGGGGAAGATACGCAGTATTTT
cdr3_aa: CASTRIGAGEDTQYF

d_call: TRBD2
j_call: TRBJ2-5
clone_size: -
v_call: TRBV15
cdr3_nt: TGTGCCACCAGCAGAGATTTCAGCGGGAGTGAGACCCAGTACTTC
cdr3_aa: CATSRDFSGSETQYF

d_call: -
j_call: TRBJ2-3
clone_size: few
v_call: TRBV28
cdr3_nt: TGTGCCAGCAGTTTCGGGAGCACAGATACGCAGTATTTT
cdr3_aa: CASSFGSTDTQYF

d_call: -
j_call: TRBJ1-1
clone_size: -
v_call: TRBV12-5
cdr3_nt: TGTGCTAGTGGTCCTAGGGAGGGGTTTCCTGAAGCTTTCTTT
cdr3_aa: CASGPREGFPEAFF

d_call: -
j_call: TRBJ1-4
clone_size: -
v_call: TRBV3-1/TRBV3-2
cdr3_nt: TGTGCCAGCAGCCAAGAAGTTTGGGGGGGGGATCAAACCGACGGCCGTGAAAAACTGTTTTTT
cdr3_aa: CASSQEVWGGDQTDGREKLFF

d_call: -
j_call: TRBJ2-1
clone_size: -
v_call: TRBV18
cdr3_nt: TGTGCCAGCTCACCTGACAGGTACAATGAGCAGTTCTTC
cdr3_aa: CASSPDRYNEQFF